This T cell receptor (beta chain) was captured in a study of T cells in Graves' hyperthyroidism and ophthalmopathy. Whole-study context: Peripheral blood was collected at initial diagnosis, before any treatment.

V was cut by 4 bases and J by 8 bases, with 18 bases left in between. The CDR3 consists of 15 residues. Germline loops: CDR1 SGHNT, CDR2 YYREEE (reference sequence). Diagnostic decisions used clinical symptoms, serum thyroxine and TRAb, thyroid ultrasound and orbital computed tomography. A note on this clonotype: Its antigen is still unknown.

There were TCR beta CDR3 regions amplified from RNA transcripts. First-round RT-PCR with HTBI primers amplified the TCR CDR3 region. TCRdb redid the calling of the multiplex PCR reads with MiXCR, one entry per CDR3 protein. The table lists about 37,000 distinct CDR3 sequences, around 53% of them singletons. Points from the study as a whole: In the blood, most expanded thyroid clonotypes above 0.001 appeared as well.

The sequencing sample was made of blood. The genes are TRBV5-4 and TRBJ1-4, with a weak D call TRBD1 (6 bases). The receptor was isolated from a middle-aged man with Graves' ophthalmopathy. The CDR3 here is CASSRGGTRREKLFF. CDR3 nucleotide sequence: TGTGCCAGCAGCAGAGGGGGAACCCGCAGGGAAAAACTGTTTTTT.